These T cell receptor beta chains were read from a single sample in a study of CD8 T cells in Susac syndrome. TCRdb reprocessed the immunoSEQ multiplex PCR reads with MiXCR, giving one entry per CDR3 protein. The table shows roughly 150,000 distinct CDR3 sequences, with roughly 95% occurring only once. Sequenced input: CD4+ T cells from PBMCs. The receptor source for this set is a human donor with Susac syndrome. Both conserved end residues are part of each CDR3. A D gene is named only where the DNA matches it firmly. Clone sizes are given selectively: once, few, many, or a class where the clone is expanded.

j_call: TRBJ2-4; v_call: TRBV20-1; d_call: .; clone_size: .; cdr3_aa: CSARTPQNIQYF; cdr3_nt: TGCAGTGCTAGGACTCCCCAAAACATTCAGTACTTC
j_call: TRBJ1-2; v_call: TRBV7-9; d_call: .; clone_size: .; cdr3_aa: CASSPDGSYYGYTF; cdr3_nt: TGTGCCAGCAGTCCCGACGGCAGCTATTATGGCTACACCTTC
j_call: TRBJ2-2; v_call: TRBV23-1; d_call: .; clone_size: .; cdr3_aa: CASSQLRQHTNTGELFF; cdr3_nt: TGCGCCAGCAGTCAATTGCGACAACACACGAACACCGGGGAGCTGTTTTTT
j_call: TRBJ2-5; v_call: TRBV5-1; d_call: .; clone_size: .; cdr3_aa: CASSSGRGRQETQYF; cdr3_nt: TGCGCCAGCAGCTCCGGCAGAGGTCGACAAGAGACCCAGTACTTC
j_call: TRBJ1-4; v_call: TRBV14; d_call: TRBD1; clone_size: .; cdr3_aa: CASSPRRQGVPTNEKLFF; cdr3_nt: TGTGCCAGCAGCCCGCGGCGGCAGGGGGTACCAACTAATGAAAAACTGTTTTTT
j_call: TRBJ1-1; v_call: TRBV9; d_call: .; clone_size: .; cdr3_aa: CASSARGGNTEAFF; cdr3_nt: TGTGCCAGCAGCGCAAGGGGGGGGAACACTGAAGCTTTCTTT
j_call: TRBJ2-1; v_call: TRBV28; d_call: .; clone_size: .; cdr3_aa: CASSLPGSYNEQFF; cdr3_nt: TGTGCCAGCAGTTTACCAGGTTCCTACAATGAGCAGTTCTTC
j_call: TRBJ2-7; v_call: TRBV20-1; d_call: TRBD1; clone_size: .; cdr3_aa: CSARDLRQGPYEQYF; cdr3_nt: TGCAGTGCTAGAGATCTCCGACAGGGCCCCTACGAGCAGTACTTC
j_call: TRBJ2-5; v_call: TRBV13; d_call: .; clone_size: .; cdr3_aa: CASTYRAETQYF; cdr3_nt: TGTGCCAGCACATACAGGGCAGAGACCCAGTACTTC
j_call: TRBJ2-7; v_call: TRBV5-1; d_call: TRBD2; clone_size: .; cdr3_aa: CASSLRLAGGIGEQYF; cdr3_nt: TGCGCCAGCAGCTTGAGACTAGCGGGAGGGATAGGCGAGCAGTACTTC
j_call: TRBJ1-1; v_call: TRBV30; d_call: .; clone_size: .; cdr3_aa: CARIRWEAMNTEAFF; cdr3_nt: TGTGCCCGTATTCGTTGGGAGGCAATGAACACTGAAGCTTTCTTT
j_call: TRBJ1-1; v_call: TRBV4-2; d_call: .; clone_size: .; cdr3_aa: CASSQGQIRRTEAFF; cdr3_nt: TGTGCCAGCAGCCAAGGGCAGATACGAAGAACTGAAGCTTTCTTT
j_call: TRBJ2-1; v_call: TRBV5-6; d_call: .; clone_size: .; cdr3_aa: CASSLAPGPGNEQFF; cdr3_nt: TGTGCCAGCAGCTTGGCCCCGGGACCTGGAAATGAGCAGTTCTTC
j_call: TRBJ1-1; v_call: TRBV29-1; d_call: .; clone_size: .; cdr3_aa: CSVTFGGVNTEAFF; cdr3_nt: TGCAGCGTTACTTTTGGTGGAGTGAACACTGAAGCTTTCTTT
j_call: TRBJ1-1; v_call: TRBV12-3/TRBV12-4; d_call: TRBD1; clone_size: .; cdr3_aa: CASTKQGANTEAFF; cdr3_nt: TGTGCCAGCACCAAACAGGGGGCGAACACTGAAGCTTTCTTT
j_call: TRBJ2-7; v_call: TRBV7-6; d_call: TRBD2; clone_size: .; cdr3_aa: CASSLGGVRGREQYF; cdr3_nt: TGTGCCAGCAGCTTAGGAGGGGTTCGCGGGAGAGAGCAGTACTTC
j_call: TRBJ2-3; v_call: TRBV15; d_call: TRBD2; clone_size: .; cdr3_aa: CATSRGSGSRDTQYF; cdr3_nt: TGTGCCACCAGCAGAGGTAGCGGGAGTCGAGATACGCAGTATTTT
j_call: TRBJ2-1; v_call: TRBV15; d_call: TRBD2; clone_size: .; cdr3_aa: CATSSVRTSASYNEQFF; cdr3_nt: TGTGCCACCAGCAGTGTTAGGACTAGCGCGTCCTACAATGAGCAGTTCTTC
j_call: TRBJ2-1; v_call: TRBV4-1; d_call: TRBD2; clone_size: .; cdr3_aa: CASSRAIAGASLSSYNEQFF; cdr3_nt: TGCGCCAGCAGCCGAGCGATAGCGGGGGCCTCCCTGAGCTCCTACAATGAGCAGTTCTTC
j_call: TRBJ1-1; v_call: TRBV5-4; d_call: .; clone_size: .; cdr3_aa: CASSSGRTEAFF; cdr3_nt: TGTGCCAGCAGCTCGGGTAGAACTGAAGCTTTCTTT
j_call: TRBJ2-7; v_call: TRBV20-1; d_call: .; clone_size: .; cdr3_aa: CSARDLGTESYEQYF; cdr3_nt: TGCAGTGCTAGAGATCTCGGGACTGAGAGCTACGAGCAGTACTTC
j_call: TRBJ2-5; v_call: TRBV14; d_call: .; clone_size: few; cdr3_aa: CASSLSPGTETQYF; cdr3_nt: TGTGCCAGCAGTCTATCCCCCGGGACAGAGACCCAGTACTTC
j_call: TRBJ2-1; v_call: TRBV29-1; d_call: TRBD1; clone_size: .; cdr3_aa: CSVDRGTYNEQFF; cdr3_nt: TGCAGCGTGGACAGGGGGACCTACAATGAGCAGTTCTTC
j_call: TRBJ2-7; v_call: TRBV28; d_call: .; clone_size: .; cdr3_aa: CASGVVDEQYF; cdr3_nt: TGTGCCAGCGGGGTCGTGGACGAGCAGTACTTC
j_call: TRBJ2-3; v_call: TRBV6-2/TRBV6-3; d_call: TRBD2; clone_size: .; cdr3_aa: CASRGLAGGPRQYF; cdr3_nt: TGTGCCAGCAGGGGGCTAGCGGGAGGGCCGCGGCAGTATTTT
j_call: TRBJ2-3; v_call: TRBV7-2; d_call: TRBD2; clone_size: .; cdr3_aa: CASSLASGLTDTQYF; cdr3_nt: TGTGCCAGCAGCTTGGCTAGCGGGCTCACAGATACGCAGTATTTT
j_call: TRBJ1-4; v_call: TRBV18; d_call: .; clone_size: .; cdr3_aa: CASSPREVNEKLFF; cdr3_nt: TGTGCCAGCTCACCCCGGGAGGTTAATGAAAAACTGTTTTTT
j_call: TRBJ1-1; v_call: TRBV5-4; d_call: .; clone_size: .; cdr3_aa: CASSTRDTEAFF; cdr3_nt: TGTGCCAGCAGCACCCGGGACACTGAAGCTTTCTTT
j_call: TRBJ2-2; v_call: TRBV20-1; d_call: .; clone_size: once; cdr3_aa: CSARDRRTGELFF; cdr3_nt: TGCAGTGCTAGAGATCGGCGCACCGGGGAGCTGTTTTTT
j_call: TRBJ1-5; v_call: TRBV20-1; d_call: TRBD1; clone_size: .; cdr3_aa: CSARRTGMNQPQHF; cdr3_nt: TGCAGTGCTAGGCGGACAGGGATGAATCAGCCCCAGCATTTT
j_call: TRBJ2-3; v_call: TRBV7-3; d_call: .; clone_size: once; cdr3_aa: CASSFQAGPTDTQYF; cdr3_nt: TGTGCCAGCAGCTTCCAAGCGGGCCCCACAGATACGCAGTATTTT
j_call: TRBJ1-5; v_call: TRBV29-1; d_call: .; clone_size: .; cdr3_aa: CSVVRAVGQPQHF; cdr3_nt: TGCAGCGTTGTGCGCGCGGTCGGTCAGCCCCAGCATTTT
j_call: TRBJ2-5; v_call: TRBV7-9; d_call: TRBD1; clone_size: few; cdr3_aa: CASSRHGVQGQMGETQYF; cdr3_nt: TGTGCCAGCAGCCGACATGGAGTCCAGGGACAGATGGGGGAGACCCAGTACTTC
j_call: TRBJ1-4; v_call: TRBV18; d_call: .; clone_size: .; cdr3_aa: CASSPRAGRDEKLFF; cdr3_nt: TGTGCCAGCTCACCACGGGCAGGGAGAGATGAAAAACTGTTTTTT
j_call: TRBJ2-2; v_call: TRBV29-1; d_call: TRBD1; clone_size: .; cdr3_aa: CSVGQGAYTGELFF; cdr3_nt: TGCAGCGTTGGTCAGGGGGCGTACACCGGGGAGCTGTTTTTT
j_call: TRBJ2-5; v_call: TRBV29-1; d_call: .; clone_size: .; cdr3_aa: CSVDEGRETQYF; cdr3_nt: TGCAGCGTTGACGAGGGCAGGGAGACCCAGTACTTC
j_call: TRBJ2-1; v_call: TRBV2; d_call: .; clone_size: few; cdr3_aa: CASRGSSSYNEQFF; cdr3_nt: TGTGCCAGCAGGGGGAGTAGCTCCTACAATGAGCAGTTCTTC
j_call: TRBJ1-6; v_call: TRBV6-4; d_call: .; clone_size: .; cdr3_aa: CASSEAGGNSPLHF; cdr3_nt: TGTGCCAGCAGTGAAGCGGGCGGAAATTCACCCCTCCACTTT
j_call: TRBJ1-1; v_call: TRBV7-2; d_call: .; clone_size: .; cdr3_aa: CASSIYQVNTEAFF; cdr3_nt: TGTGCCAGCAGCATTTACCAGGTGAACACTGAAGCTTTCTTT
j_call: TRBJ2-7; v_call: TRBV28; d_call: .; clone_size: once; cdr3_aa: CASSSPGPNEQYF; cdr3_nt: TGTGCCAGCAGTTCACCGGGACCCAACGAGCAGTACTTC
j_call: TRBJ1-2; v_call: TRBV14; d_call: .; clone_size: .; cdr3_aa: CASSRNIGIKNGYTF; cdr3_nt: TGTGCCAGCAGCCGTAATATAGGGATCAAGAATGGCTACACCTTC
j_call: TRBJ2-3; v_call: TRBV12-3/TRBV12-4; d_call: TRBD2; clone_size: .; cdr3_aa: CASSLLAGTDTQYF; cdr3_nt: TGTGCCAGCAGTTTACTAGCGGGCACAGATACGCAGTATTTT
j_call: TRBJ1-6; v_call: TRBV20-1; d_call: .; clone_size: .; cdr3_aa: CSAPDPRRNSPLHF; cdr3_nt: TGCAGTGCTCCGGACCCAAGACGGAATTCACCCCTCCACTTT
j_call: TRBJ2-1; v_call: TRBV23-1; d_call: .; clone_size: .; cdr3_aa: CASSIARQVHNEQFF; cdr3_nt: TGCGCCAGCAGTATAGCCCGACAGGTCCATAATGAGCAGTTCTTC
j_call: TRBJ2-1; v_call: TRBV29-1; d_call: TRBD2; clone_size: .; cdr3_aa: CSVEVIEGLAGVGEQFF; cdr3_nt: TGCAGCGTTGAAGTGATAGAGGGGCTAGCGGGGGTTGGTGAGCAGTTCTTC